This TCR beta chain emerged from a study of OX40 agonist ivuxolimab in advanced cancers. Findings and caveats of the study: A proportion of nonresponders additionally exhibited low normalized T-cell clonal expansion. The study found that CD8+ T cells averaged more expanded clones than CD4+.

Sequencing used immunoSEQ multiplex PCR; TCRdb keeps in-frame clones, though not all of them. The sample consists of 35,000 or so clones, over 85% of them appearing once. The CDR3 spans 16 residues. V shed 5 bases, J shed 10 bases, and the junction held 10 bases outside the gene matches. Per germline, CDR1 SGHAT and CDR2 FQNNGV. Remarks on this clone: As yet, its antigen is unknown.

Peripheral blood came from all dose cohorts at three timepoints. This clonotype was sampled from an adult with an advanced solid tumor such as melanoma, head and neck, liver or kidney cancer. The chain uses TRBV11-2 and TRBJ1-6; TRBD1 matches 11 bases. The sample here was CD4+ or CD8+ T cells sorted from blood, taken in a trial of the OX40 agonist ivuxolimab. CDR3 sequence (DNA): TGTGCCAGCAGCCACCGGGACAGGGGGAGAAGGTCACCCCTCCACTTT. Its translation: CASSHRDRGRRSPLHF.